The 9 T cell receptor beta chains given below trace back to one sample, sequenced in a study of a mutant IDH1 vaccine in newly diagnosed glioma. The time point denotes: baseline, week 1 (first vaccination visit). Documented treatment: pre-vaccination baseline after standard-of-care therapy. TCRdb's copy holds only in-frame clones and misses some; the assay was immunoSEQ multiplex PCR. The table shows about 30,000 clones, with about four fifths occurring only once. Here the sequenced sample was PBMCs, taken from a glioma patient treated with radiotherapy, temozolomide or both. The receptors were sampled from a man aged 25-45 years with glioma.

CDR3 amino acids: CASGLAGAGTGELFF. The CDR3 nucleotides are TGTGCCTCCGGACTAGCGGGAGCCGGCACCGGGGAGCTGTTTTTT. The chain combines TRBV30 with TRBJ2-2, with 13 bases lining up with TRBD2. This CDR3 is 15 amino acids long. The junction had 6 bases not matched to a gene; V was cut back by 7 bases and J by 4 bases. Germline V gene sequence: CDR1 GTSNPN, CDR2 SVGIG (reference sequence).

The chain links TRBV29-1 to TRBJ2-7, with D possibly matching TRBD2 (6 bases). The CDR3 consists of 15 residues. Trimming stripped 6 bases from V and 6 bases from J, with 24 bases between. In germline, CDR1 is SQVTM, CDR2 ANQGSEA. CDR3 in amino acids: CSVTEEAGKVFEQYF. The CDR3 nucleotides read TGCAGCGTCACCGAGGAGGCGGGAAAGGTCTTCGAGCAGTACTTC.

V usage is TRBV5-1 and J usage is TRBJ2-7; possible D gene TRBD2, 6 bases. V shed 3 bases and J shed 3 bases, with 16 bases lying between them. Germline V gives CDR1 SGHRS, CDR2 YFSETQ. This CDR3 is 15 amino acids long. CDR3: CASSSRRTGDYEQYF. CDR3 DNA: TGCGCCAGCAGCTCCCGACGGACGGGAGACTACGAGCAGTACTTC.

The V and J genes are TRBV6-6 and TRBJ2-7; 9 bases match TRBD1. Germline V gene lookup returns CDR1 MNHNY and CDR2 SVGAGI (reference sequence). The CDR3 is 14 residues long. Trimming took 5 bases from V and 3 from J; bases not matched to a gene: 5. The CDR3 reads CASSNPTGGYEQYF. The CDR3 DNA follows: TGTGCCAGCAGTAATCCGACAGGGGGCTACGAGCAGTACTTC.

The chain recombines TRBV5-1 with TRBJ1-3, with a tentative D call TRBD1 (5 bases). Trimming took off 4 bases at V and 5 bases at J, with 13 bases between the two ends. The CDR3 consists of 14 residues. Germline V gene lookup returns CDR1 SGHRS and CDR2 YFSETQ. The CDR3 sequence is CASSRDFGRNTIYF. The CDR3 bases are TGCGCCAGCAGCAGGGACTTTGGACGAAACACCATATATTTT.

This chain's CDR3 is CASSPDGRQETQYF. The DNA for the CDR3 is TGTGCCAGCAGCCCTGACGGACGGCAAGAGACCCAGTACTTC. The gene calls are TRBV7-9 and TRBJ2-5; D is unresolved. This CDR3 comprises 14 residues. V lost 5 bases to trimming and J lost 2 bases, with 12 bases between them. Germline CDR1 SEHNR, CDR2 FQNEAQ (reference sequence).

This chain joins TRBV2 and TRBJ2-1; 10 bases match TRBD1. The germline gives CDR1 SNHLY, CDR2 FYNNEI. This CDR3 has 14 amino acids. J gave up 2 bases and V 9 bases, and 4 bases lay outside the gene matches. The CDR3 spells CASAGTGAYNEQFF. The CDR3 DNA reads TGTGCCAGTGCCGGGACAGGGGCCTACAATGAGCAGTTCTTC.

The genes are TRBV11-2 and TRBJ1-2, with a weak D call TRBD1 (6 bases). Trimming pared 5 bases from V and 2 bases from J, leaving 12 bases between. Germline V gene data show CDR1 as SGHAT and CDR2 as FQNNGV. This CDR3 has 14 amino acids. CDR3 residues: CASSVTGSNYGYTF. The CDR3 DNA sequence: TGTGCCAGCAGCGTAACAGGGTCCAACTATGGCTACACCTTC. Together with reference TRBV11-2 and TRBJ1-2, the CDR3 gives the full variable domain: EAGVAQSPRYKIIEKRQSVAFWCNPISGHATLYWYQQILGQGPKLLIQFQNNGVVDDSQLPKDRFSAERLKGVDSTLKIQPAKLEDSAVYLCASSVTGSNYGYTFGSGTRLTVV.

This chain uses TRBV5-4 with TRBJ2-7, with 8 positions matching TRBD1. This CDR3 spans 15 amino acids. J lost 2 bases, V lost 5 bases, and 9 bases had no gene match. CDR1 and CDR2 from the germline V gene are SGHNT and YYREEE (reference sequence). The CDR3 spells CASSLTTGGPYEQYF. The CDR3 DNA sequence: TGTGCCAGCAGTTTGACCACAGGGGGTCCCTACGAGCAGTACTTC.